The present T cell receptor (beta chain) was sequenced within a study of T cell repertoires in cytomegalovirus infection. CDR3 length: 14 amino acids. V dropped 4 bases and J dropped 2 bases, with 11 bases sitting between them. The germline gives CDR1 SGHTA, CDR2 FQGNSA. TCRdb called the reads again in MiXCR, with one record for every CDR3 protein. The sample records a few hundred thousand distinct CDR3 sequences, 20% to 25% being singletons. This clonotype was observed many times. What it binds is unknown. This TCR derives from a human donor in good health (CMV status not recorded). Some clones in this sample may be carry-over from other donors' samples. The V gene is TRBV7-2, the J gene TRBJ1-2; possible D gene TRBD1, 6 bases. The sequenced sample was cultured PBMCs, obtained from culture after CMV antigen stimulation. CDR3 sequence: CASSSPTGNYGYTF. The CDR3 DNA sequence: TGTGCCAGCAGCTCCCCCACAGGGAACTATGGCTACACCTTC. The variable domain in full, with the rest retrieved from reference TRBV7-2 and TRBJ1-2, is GAGVSQSPSNKVTEKGKDVELRCDPISGHTALYWYRQSLGQGLEFLIYFQGNSAPDKSGLPSDRFSAERTGGSVSTLTIQRTQQEDSAVYLCASSSPTGNYGYTFGSGTRLTVV.